This T cell receptor beta chain is drawn from a study of cytomegalovirus exposure and HLA in healthy donors. Study-level results: Most TCR sequences showed up rarely, but some public TCRs showed up in many donors. The CMV antigen specificity of three CMV-associated chains was confirmed through in vitro analysis.

The assay was immunoSEQ multiplex PCR, and TCRdb's table has in-frame clones only and misses some. The sample includes about 150,000 clones, roughly 84% of them seen just once. Comments on this clone: What it binds is unknown.

Germline assignment: CDR1 MNHNS and CDR2 SASEGT. V was pared by 4 bases and J by 4 bases, with 5 bases of the junction left unmatched. This CDR3 comprises 14 residues. This TCR was recovered from a human donor in good health. The sequenced material came from PBMCs. The chain joins TRBV6-1 to TRBJ2-3; 7 nucleotides align to TRBD2. CDR3 region: CASSGRLAPDTQYF. In nucleotides, the CDR3 is TGTGCCAGCAGTGGAAGACTAGCTCCAGATACGCAGTATTTT.